This T cell receptor beta chain came from a study of T cell responses to AZD1222 COVID-19 vaccine. The assay was immunoSEQ multiplex PCR, and TCRdb's table has in-frame clones only and misses some. The sample contains over 55,000 clones, under 90% of which appear only once. The receptor comes from an adult who received the AZD1222 COVID-19 vaccine. Material: peripheral blood, obtained 28 days after the second AZD1222 dose.

As DNA, the CDR3 is TGTGCCAGCAGCTTATCGGTAACGTGGCGGGGGCCTCCGAACACCGGGGAGCTGTTTTTT. Its translation is CASSLSVTWRGPPNTGELFF. The chain employs TRBV11-3 and TRBJ2-2; possibly TRBD2 for D (7 bases). Germline CDR1 is SGHNT and CDR2 is YENEEA. The CDR3 extends over 20 amino acids. Trimming took off 2 bases at V and 0 bases at J, with 22 bases between the two ends.